The clone carrying this T cell receptor beta chain showed up just a few times. The antigen remains unidentified. One end of the junction does not line up with germline, which may come from a read error. Starting from 500 ng of total RNA, TCR beta cDNA was produced with a primer in the constant region. It was through three nested multiplex PCR rounds of slightly modified ARM-PCR that TCR beta libraries arose. Forward primers for TRBV1-TRBV30 and a C-beta reverse primer served the first two PCR rounds, at around 9 cycles each. TCRdb reanalysed the multiplex PCR reads using MiXCR and keeps one entry per CDR3 protein. Among some 55,000 distinct CDR3 sequences listed, 70% to 80% were seen once. CDR3 length: 20 amino acids. CDR1 and CDR2 from the germline V gene are KGHDR and SFDVKD. The sample belongs to a study of tumor-infiltrating lymphocytes in primary liver carcinoma. General study findings and limits: A significantly higher top-250-clone fraction was found in tumors than in blood (p = 0.039). For tumor-adjacent and tumor-blood pairs, overlap was less than that seen for tumor region pairs. Top clones occupying all five tumor regions numbered only about 8-24%.

Unsorted bulk tissue, about 20-32 mg of it, served as the source for co-extraction of RNA and DNA. Those patients suffered from chronic HBV infection and were treatment-naive. Sequencing input: liver tumor tissue from sampling region 2. Subset indicated: tumor region T2, inferior pole. The receptor was isolated from a man aged 35-49 years with primary liver carcinoma and hepatitis B virus infection. The rearrangement links TRBV24-1 to TRBJ2-1; 15 bases are a match to TRBD2. CDR3 protein: CATSDWTSGRANPSCNEQFF. CDR3 DNA sequence: TGTGCCACCAGTGATTGGACTAGCGGGAGGGCTAACCCTTCCTGCAATGAGCAGTTCTTC.